This T cell receptor beta chain comes out of a study of control samples from healthy donors and cancer patients (dated by TCRdb to 2019 to 2021). As regards this clone: Its antigen has not been determined. Base qualities were left out, and no much larger clone turns up one base away.

The protocol used for the library was the immunoSEQ multiplex PCR assay. In TCRdb, the immuneACCESS table is reduced to in-frame sequences with V and J assigned. These tables do not hold every clone; where another copy was compared, an unresolved V gene accounts for under half, and the others remain unexplained. The sample data list 120,000 to 150,000 clones, and 91% of these were observed just once. The ten largest make up approximately 3.2% of the sample. Its CDR3 holds 14 amino acids, cysteine through phenylalanine. The sequence is cut down to CDR3 DNA, 42 bases in frame from base 1. Trimming accounts for 6 bases at V and 2 bases at J, while the number of junction bases matched to no gene is 6. Taken from the germline V gene (reference sequence), the CDR1 and CDR2 loops are MNHEY and SMNVEV.

The specimen sequenced was blood. The chain is made from TRBV27 and TRBJ2-7, with 8 bases aligning to TRBD1. The sequence was collected from a man aged 25 to 40 in good health. In nucleotides, the sequence is TGTGCCAGCAGCCGGGACAGGTACCCCTACGAGCAGTACTTC. Its protein reads: CASSRDRYPYEQYF.